This passage covers 3 T cell receptor beta chains from one sample sequenced in a study of blood T cell repertoires in COVID-19. The method was immunoSEQ multiplex PCR; TCRdb's version includes in-frame clones alone and lacks a portion of them. Of approximately 120,000 clones listed, more than 70% are singletons. The sample was peripheral blood. The receptors here all came from a man older than 75 with active or convalescent COVID-19.

The V gene is TRBV5-1, the J gene TRBJ1-2; the match to TRBD1 covers 8 bases. There are 14 residues in the CDR3. Trimming cost V 0 bases and J 6 bases; bases outside gene matches: 4. The germline V gene encodes CDR1 SGHRS and CDR2 YFSETQ. This chain's CDR3 is CASSLDRGLNGYTF. CDR3 sequence (DNA): TGCGCCAGCAGCTTGGACAGGGGGTTAAATGGCTACACCTTC.

The chain employs TRBV28 and TRBJ2-1, with 7 positions matching TRBD2. J gave up 12 bases and V 5 bases, and 7 bases lay outside the gene matches. This CDR3 has 12 residues. The germline gives CDR1 MDHEN, CDR2 SYDVKM. This chain's CDR3 is CASSPLGEGQFF. CDR3 sequence (DNA): TGTGCCAGCAGTCCACTGGGGGAGGGGCAGTTCTTC.

The chain couples TRBV14 to TRBJ1-1, with no clear D. V lost 1 base and J lost 1, with 4 bases in between. The CDR3 contains 13 residues. Germline CDR1 reads SGHDN; CDR2 reads FVKESK. CDR3 region: CASSQAPNTEAFF. DNA of the CDR3: TGTGCCAGCAGCCAAGCTCCGAACACTGAAGCTTTCTTT.